This entry lists 27 T cell receptor beta chains sequenced from one sample in a study of breast tumors, draining lymph nodes, adjacent tissues. TCRdb used MiXCR to reprocess the multiplex PCR reads, holding one entry per CDR3 protein. Here the sample spans under 250,000 distinct CDR3 sequences, 32% being singletons. Axillary draining lymph nodes of breast cancer patients supplied the node samples. Material for sequencing was axillary lymph node tissue. The receptors derive from a female donor with breast cancer. Some clones in this sample may be carry-over from other donors' samples.

The V gene is TRBV15, the J gene TRBJ2-5, with D possibly called TRBD1 or TRBD2 (5 bases each). Per the germline V gene, CDR1 is LNHNV and CDR2 is YYDKDF (reference sequence). V was cut by 3 bases and J by 3 bases, with 20 bases left in between. CDR3 length: 17 residues. The CDR3 DNA reads TGTGCCACCAGCAGTGCTACCAAAAGAGGGACGGAAGAGACCCAGTACTTC. Its protein product is CATSSATKRGTEETQYF.

This clonotype appeared a single time. The genes are TRBV2 and TRBJ1-3, with no clear D. V lost 5 bases, J lost 3 bases, and 11 bases lay in between. The CDR3 loop spans 14 amino acids. Germline-derived CDR1 and CDR2 are SNHLY and FYNNEI. CDR3 sequence: CASSRDGSGNTIYF. The DNA of the CDR3 is TGTGCCAGCAGTCGCGACGGGAGTGGAAACACCATATATTTT.

This clonotype was recorded at least ten times. The CDR3 bases are TGTGCCAGCAGCTTAACAGGACTAGCAGATACGCAGTATTTT. Protein product: CASSLTGLADTQYF. J is TRBJ2-3 and V is TRBV7-3, with TRBD2 matching 7 bases. In germline, CDR1 is SGHTA, CDR2 FQGTGA. There are 14 residues in the CDR3. With 0 bases clipped from V and 4 bases from J, the junction kept 1 base outside the gene matches.

This clonotype has a count of ten or more. V usage is TRBV9 and J usage is TRBJ1-4; D remains ambiguous. The CDR3 has 15 residues. The V and J ends lost 0 bases and 0 bases respectively, with 6 bases between them. Germline V lookup: CDR1 SGDLS, CDR2 YYNGEE. CDR3 amino acids: CASSVGAATNEKLFF. In nucleotides, the CDR3 is TGTGCCAGCAGCGTAGGGGCAGCAACTAATGAAAAACTGTTTTTT.

This clonotype was detected many times. J is TRBJ2-7 and V is TRBV12-3 or TRBV12-4; maybe TRBD2 (5 bases). Trimming took 4 bases from V and 9 from J, leaving 19 bases between them. The CDR3 is made up of 14 amino acids. CDR3 DNA sequence: TGTGCCAGCAGTTCAGGCGGTACTAGACGGGCGCAGTACTTC. This encodes CASSSGGTRRAQYF.

A note on this clonotype: One base away lies a much larger clone, so this may be a sequencing read error. The rearrangement joins TRBV6-1 to TRBJ1-5; no definite D call. V was cut by 8 bases and J by 5 bases, with 16 bases left in between. Germline CDR1 is MNHNS and CDR2 is SASEGT. The CDR3 spans 14 residues. CDR3 sequence (DNA): TGTGCCAGCTATCGGACCCGGGAGGATCAGCCCCAGCATTTT. Its protein product is CASYRTREDQPQHF.

This clonotype was recorded many times. The chain recombines TRBV12-3 or TRBV12-4 with TRBJ1-3, with TRBD1 as a possible D gene (5 bases). The V and J ends lost 3 bases and 2 bases respectively, with 14 bases between them. The CDR3 totals 16 residues. The CDR3 nucleotides read TGTGCCAGCAGTTTTGATACTGGGACGGCTGGAAACACCATATATTTT. Protein: CASSFDTGTAGNTIYF.

This chain joins TRBV19 and TRBJ1-2, with D tentatively TRBD1 (6 bases). Trimming stripped 5 bases from V and 4 bases from J, with 29 bases between. The CDR3 is 19 residues long. The germline CDR1 and CDR2 sequences are LNHDA and SQIVND (reference sequence). The CDR3: CASSFPLQGGGPRAYGYTF. The CDR3 DNA reads TGTGCCAGTAGTTTCCCCCTCCAAGGGGGGGGGCCTCGCGCCTATGGCTACACCTTC.

This clonotype was counted at least ten times. V usage is TRBV3-1 and J usage is TRBJ2-5, with D perhaps matching TRBD1 or TRBD2 (5 bases each). The ends were cut back, 2 bases at V and 5 bases at J, with 15 bases in the middle. Per the germline V gene, CDR1 is LGHDT and CDR2 is YNNKEL (reference sequence). The CDR3 extends over 15 amino acids. The CDR3 sequence: CASSQSGPGAETQYF. CDR3 bases: TGTGCCAGCAGCCAATCCGGACCCGGGGCCGAGACCCAGTACTTC.

This clonotype was picked up many times. The V call is TRBV3-1, the J call TRBJ2-5; D not resolved. This CDR3 is built from 15 residues. Trimming took 1 base from V and 3 from J, leaving 12 bases between them. CDR1 is LGHDT and CDR2 is YNNKEL in the germline V gene (reference sequence). DNA of the CDR3: TGTGCCAGCAGCCAAGGAGTAGTGAAGGAAGAGACCCAGTACTTC. This gives the protein CASSQGVVKEETQYF.

The rearrangement joins TRBV30 to TRBJ1-2; TRBD1 aligns across 9 bases. CDR1 and CDR2 from the germline V gene are GTSNPN and SVGIG (reference sequence). CDR3 length equals 13 residues. The trim removed 4 bases at V and 8 bases at J, leaving 8 bases unmatched. The CDR3 sequence is CAWIVDRGGGYTF. The CDR3 DNA is TGTGCCTGGATCGTGGACAGGGGTGGGGGCTACACCTTC.

This rearrangement joins TRBV20-1 to TRBJ1-6; D is undetermined. Germline CDR1 DFQATT, CDR2 SNEGSKA (reference sequence). The CDR3 contains 13 residues. The V and J ends lost 4 bases and 7 bases respectively, with 11 bases between them. The chain's CDR3 is CSANRERNSPLHF. The CDR3, as DNA: TGCAGTGCTAACCGGGAGAGAAATTCACCCCTCCACTTT.

This clonotype was counted ten times or more. The rearrangement uses TRBV7-9 and TRBJ2-1; perhaps TRBD2 as D (6 bases). The CDR3 is made up of 14 amino acids. CDR1 SEHNR and CDR2 FQNEAQ come from the germline V gene (reference sequence). V lost 0 bases, J lost 8 bases, and 11 bases lay in between. The CDR3 region is CASSLARRAYEQFF. The CDR3, as DNA: TGTGCCAGCAGCTTAGCTCGGAGGGCTTATGAGCAGTTCTTC.

This clonotype was counted at least ten times. The rearrangement links TRBV7-8 to TRBJ2-7; 7 bases agree with TRBD2. The V gene end was trimmed by 6 bases and the J gene end by 0 bases; junction bases not matched to a gene: 2. The CDR3 length is 13 residues. CDR1 and CDR2 (germline): SGHVS, FQNEAQ. The CDR3 DNA sequence: TGTGCCAGCAGAGCGGGACGCTCCTACGAGCAGTACTTC. It encodes CASRAGRSYEQYF.

Worth noting for this clonotype: This sequence may be a read error, since a much larger clone differs from it by one base. The chain uses TRBV6-1 and TRBJ2-7, with D unclear. V dropped 0 bases and J dropped 9 bases, with 12 bases sitting between them. The germline gives CDR1 MNHNS, CDR2 SASEGT. The CDR3 totals 13 residues. Here the CDR3 DNA reads TGTGCCAGCAGTGAAGCTCGCAGAGGCGTGCAGTACTTC. Translation gives CASSEARRGVQYF.

The table lists this clonotype with many counts. The gene calls are TRBV20-1 and TRBJ2-4; D call uncertain. This CDR3 comprises 16 residues. V shed 6 bases and J shed 2 bases, with 20 bases lying between them. Germline lookup yields CDR1 DFQATT and CDR2 SNEGSKA (reference sequence). The DNA for the CDR3 is TGCAGTGCCAACGGCGCGCTAGGGCTATCCAAAAACATTCAGTACTTC. Encoded protein: CSANGALGLSKNIQYF.

This clonotype came up many times. In DNA form, the CDR3 reads TGTGCCAGCAGTTTGGATCTCGGGACCCAGTACTTC. Its protein product is CASSLDLGTQYF. V is TRBV12-3 or TRBV12-4 and J is TRBJ2-5; D is undetermined. The CDR3 is made up of 12 amino acids. The ends were cut back, 3 bases at V and 7 bases at J, with 9 bases in the middle.

This clonotype was recorded at least ten times. The V and J genes are TRBV5-1 and TRBJ1-5; 7 bases map to TRBD1. Germline-derived CDR1 and CDR2 are SGHRS and YFSETQ. CDR3 length equals 14 residues. V lost 3 bases, J lost 3 bases, and 3 bases stayed unmatched. The CDR3 DNA reads TGCGCCAGCAGCTCAGGGACAGACAATCAGCCCCAGCATTTT. It specifies CASSSGTDNQPQHF.

This clonotype was counted ten times or more. The V and J genes are TRBV5-1 and TRBJ2-1; D remains ambiguous. V shed 4 bases and J shed 3 bases, with 11 bases lying between them. The CDR3 sequence is 14 residues long. Germline V gives CDR1 SGHRS, CDR2 YFSETQ. As DNA, the CDR3 is TGCGCCAGCAGCGCTCGAATGGGCTACAATGAGCAGTTCTTC. The encoded protein is CASSARMGYNEQFF.

On this clonotype: No conserved phenylalanine or tryptophan is present at the end of the CDR3, so a read error is the likely explanation. The chain recombines TRBV6-1 with TRBJ2-7; D possibly corresponds to TRBD1 (8 bases). The CDR3 length is 15 residues. V was cut by 8 bases and J by 1 base, with 18 bases left in between. Looked up from germline, CDR1 is MNHNS and CDR2 is SASEGT. DNA of the CDR3: TGTGCCAGCGGATTCAGCGGGACAGGTTCCTACGAGCAGTACCTC. Protein product: CASGFSGTGSYEQYL.

A word on this clonotype: One end of the junction varies from germline; a read error may be responsible. The J gene is TRBJ2-1, the V gene TRBV20-1, with D tentatively TRBD1 (5 bases). Germline CDR1 DFQATT, CDR2 SNEGSKA (reference sequence). This CDR3 comprises 15 residues. The CDR3 reads CSARGQRSSSNEQFF. The CDR3 region has the DNA TGCAGTGCTAGGGGGCAGCGAAGCTCCTCCAATGAGCAGTTCTTC.

In its sample, this clonotype was seen many times. The chain carries TRBV11-2 and TRBJ2-1; 11 positions agree with TRBD2. V dropped 6 bases and J dropped 7; count of bases not matched to a gene: 8. Germline V CDR1 and CDR2: SGHAT, FQNNGV. The CDR3 has 15 residues. CDR3 amino acids: CASSYNRLAGNEQFF. CDR3 nucleotide sequence: TGTGCCAGCAGTTATAACCGACTAGCGGGGAATGAGCAGTTCTTC.

This clonotype was detected many times. The chain is built from TRBV20-1 and TRBJ2-7; unclear D gene. The CDR3 is 13 residues long. V gave up 4 bases and J gave up 3 bases, with 13 bases separating them. CDR1 and CDR2 (germline): DFQATT, SNEGSKA (reference sequence). The CDR3, as DNA: TGCAGTGCTACCGGACCCATGGGCTACGAGCAGTACTTC. This sequence encodes CSATGPMGYEQYF.

This clonotype showed up many times. The chain employs TRBV7-8 and TRBJ1-5; possibly TRBD1 for D (5 bases). Trimming shortened V by 0 bases and J by 3 bases, and 9 bases separated the two germline ends. The CDR3 extends over 15 amino acids. CDR1 and CDR2 (germline): SGHVS, FQNEAQ. CDR3 in DNA: TGTGCCAGCAGCTTAGCGGGGGGATTCAATCAGCCCCAGCATTTT. Translated, it gives CASSLAGGFNQPQHF.

This clonotype came up many times. The rearrangement links TRBV30 to TRBJ1-6, with D maybe TRBD1 (5 bases). The CDR3 contains 13 residues. V gave up 5 bases and J gave up 10 bases, with 15 bases separating them. The germline V gene has CDR1 GTSNPN and CDR2 SVGIG (reference sequence). The DNA of the CDR3 is TGTGCCTGGGCGGCCTGGGACTACTCACCCCTCCACTTT. Encoded protein: CAWAAWDYSPLHF.

The chain employs TRBV19 and TRBJ1-3, with 10 bases matching TRBD1. This CDR3 has 15 residues. V was clipped by 2 bases and J by 5 bases; unmatched bases: 3. Germline lookup yields CDR1 LNHDA and CDR2 SQIVND (reference sequence). The CDR3 loop reads CASSIKTGGRNTIYF. The CDR3 nucleotides are TGTGCCAGTAGTATAAAGACAGGGGGCAGAAACACCATATATTTT.

As to this clonotype: A much bigger clone sits one base away, suggesting this may be a read error. The CDR3 end shows no conserved phenylalanine or tryptophan, and so a read error is likely. V gene TRBV6-1 combines with J gene TRBJ2-1; 7 bases map to TRBD2. Looked up from germline, CDR1 is MNHNS and CDR2 is SASEGT. Germline trimming cut 6 bases from V and 6 bases from J; bases unmatched to any gene: 11. This CDR3 is built from 15 residues. The CDR3 DNA reads TGTGCCAGCAGATACCAAGCGGGACCCTTCAATGAGCAGTTCTGC. Its translation: CASRYQAGPFNEQFC.